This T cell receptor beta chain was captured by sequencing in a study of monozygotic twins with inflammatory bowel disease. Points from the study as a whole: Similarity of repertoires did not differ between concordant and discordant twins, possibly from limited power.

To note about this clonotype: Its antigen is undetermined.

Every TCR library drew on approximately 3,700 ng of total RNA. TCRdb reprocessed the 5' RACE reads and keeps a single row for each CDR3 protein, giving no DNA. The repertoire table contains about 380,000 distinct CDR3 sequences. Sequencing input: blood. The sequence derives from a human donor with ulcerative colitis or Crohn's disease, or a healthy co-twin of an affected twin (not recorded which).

This chain's CDR3 is CATSTGVYPYNEQFF. The rearrangement joins TRBV24-1 to TRBJ2-1; as DNA is missing, the TRBD1 call by TCRdb cannot be tested. The CDR3 sequence is 15 residues long. Germline loops: CDR1 KGHDR, CDR2 SFDVKD.